What follows describes a single T cell receptor (beta chain). TCRdb passed the 5' RACE reads through MiXCR, listing each CDR3 protein once. The data contain roughly 67,000 distinct CDR3 sequences, about 11% of them singletons. The sample is drawn from a study of early T cells in non-severe SARS-CoV-2 infection. Germline CDR1 and CDR2: MNHEY and SMNVEV (reference sequence). The CDR3 has 12 residues. V was cut by 6 bases and J by 5 bases, with 9 bases left in between. The chain combines TRBV27 with TRBJ2-3; possible D gene TRBD2, 6 bases. Sequencing used whole blood. This TCR derives from an adult who was a healthcare worker with PCR-confirmed SARS-CoV-2 infection or an uninfected control (not recorded which). CDR3 residues: CASSRLEDTQYF. The CDR3 region has the DNA TGTGCCAGCAGCCGACTAGAAGATACGCAGTATTTT.